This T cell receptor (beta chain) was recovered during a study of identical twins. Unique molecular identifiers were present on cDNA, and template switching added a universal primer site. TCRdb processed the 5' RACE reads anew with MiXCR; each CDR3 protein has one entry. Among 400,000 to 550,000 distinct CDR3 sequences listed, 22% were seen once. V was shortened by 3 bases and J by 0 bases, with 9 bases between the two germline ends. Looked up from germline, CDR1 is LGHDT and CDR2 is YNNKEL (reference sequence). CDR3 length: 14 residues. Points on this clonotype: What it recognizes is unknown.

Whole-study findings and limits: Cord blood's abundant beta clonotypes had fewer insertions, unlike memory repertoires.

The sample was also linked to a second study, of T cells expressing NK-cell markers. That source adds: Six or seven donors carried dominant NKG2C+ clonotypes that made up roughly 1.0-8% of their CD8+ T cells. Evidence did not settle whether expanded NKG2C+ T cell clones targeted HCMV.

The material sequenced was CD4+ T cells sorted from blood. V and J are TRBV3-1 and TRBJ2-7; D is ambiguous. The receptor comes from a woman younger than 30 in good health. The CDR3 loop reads CASSQSQSSYEQYF. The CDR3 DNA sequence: TGTGCCAGCAGCCAGTCCCAGTCCTCCTACGAGCAGTACTTC.